The clone carrying this TCR beta chain was counted ten times or more. This record belongs to a study of regulatory T cells in long-lasting Graves disease. Time point described: newly diagnosed GD, antithyroid drugs for less than 3 months. The TCR library was made from RNA that had been extracted from PBMCs in TRIzol. Building the TCR beta libraries relied on iRepertoire HTBI primers, and CDR3 regions underwent Arm-PCR. From the multiplex PCR reads, TCRdb called clonotypes with MiXCR, one entry per CDR3 protein. The sample includes a few hundred thousand distinct CDR3 sequences, over 12% of them seen just once. This sample was shared with a second study, whose subject was T cells in Graves' hyperthyroidism and ophthalmopathy. That investigation notes: The hyperthyroidism patients had all been newly diagnosed, and their disease duration was under 2 months. Their ages ranged from 18 to 65 years.

The specimen was peripheral blood mononuclear cells (PBMCs), collected at new diagnosis, from a patient treated with antithyroid drugs. The clonotype originates from a woman in her thirties or forties with Graves disease.

DNA of the CDR3: TGTGCCAGCAGCTTAGCCCTTGGGAGCGGAAACACCATATATTTT. Translated: CASSLALGSGNTIYF. V usage is TRBV11-3 and J usage is TRBJ1-3; no definite D call. The V and J ends lost 1 base and 4 bases respectively, with 11 bases between them. The CDR3 consists of 15 residues. In germline, CDR1 is SGHNT, CDR2 YENEEA.